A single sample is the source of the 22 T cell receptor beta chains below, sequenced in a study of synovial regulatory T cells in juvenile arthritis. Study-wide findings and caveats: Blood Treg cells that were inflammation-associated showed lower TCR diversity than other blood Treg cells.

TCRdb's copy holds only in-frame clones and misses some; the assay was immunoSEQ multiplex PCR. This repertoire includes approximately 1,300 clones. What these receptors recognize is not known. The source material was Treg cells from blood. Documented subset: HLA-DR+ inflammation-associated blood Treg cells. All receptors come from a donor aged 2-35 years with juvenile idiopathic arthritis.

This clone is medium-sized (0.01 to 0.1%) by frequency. Here the CDR3 reads CAISPELETQYF. The chain is built from TRBV10-3 and TRBJ2-5; the D call of TRBD1 rests on TCRdb alone, since no DNA is present to check it. This CDR3 region has 12 residues. There is no recorded DNA. Germline V lookup: CDR1 ENHRY, CDR2 SYGVKD.

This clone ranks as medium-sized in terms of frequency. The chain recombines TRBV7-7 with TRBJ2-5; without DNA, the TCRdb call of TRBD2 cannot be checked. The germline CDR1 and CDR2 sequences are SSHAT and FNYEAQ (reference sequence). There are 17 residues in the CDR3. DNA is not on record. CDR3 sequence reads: CASSLEPASARKETQYF.

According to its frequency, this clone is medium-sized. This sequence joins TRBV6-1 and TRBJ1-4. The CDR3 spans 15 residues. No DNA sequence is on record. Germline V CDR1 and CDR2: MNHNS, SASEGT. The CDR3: CASNLRPATNEKLFF.

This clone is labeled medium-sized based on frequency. The CDR3 loop reads CASSPRDSEYNEQFF. The rearrangement uses TRBV4-2 and TRBJ2-1; the TCRdb call, TRBD2, lacks DNA for checking. The CDR3 totals 15 residues. No DNA accompanies this entry. The germline gives CDR1 LGHNA, CDR2 YNFKEQ.

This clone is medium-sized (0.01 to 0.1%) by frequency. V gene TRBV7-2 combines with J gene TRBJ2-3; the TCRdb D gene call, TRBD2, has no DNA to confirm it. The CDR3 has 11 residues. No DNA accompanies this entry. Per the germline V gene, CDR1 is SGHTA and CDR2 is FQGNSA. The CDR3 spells CASSPADTQYF.

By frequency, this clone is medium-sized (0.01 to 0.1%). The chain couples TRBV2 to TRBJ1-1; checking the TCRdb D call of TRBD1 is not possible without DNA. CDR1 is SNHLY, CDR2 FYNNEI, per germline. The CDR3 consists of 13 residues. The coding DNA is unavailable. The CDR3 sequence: CASSPTIDTEAFF.

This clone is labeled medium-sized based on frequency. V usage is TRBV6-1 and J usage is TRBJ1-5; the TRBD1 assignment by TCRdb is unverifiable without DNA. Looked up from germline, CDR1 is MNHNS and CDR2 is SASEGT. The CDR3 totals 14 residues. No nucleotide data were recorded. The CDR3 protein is CASTTGGLNQPQHF.

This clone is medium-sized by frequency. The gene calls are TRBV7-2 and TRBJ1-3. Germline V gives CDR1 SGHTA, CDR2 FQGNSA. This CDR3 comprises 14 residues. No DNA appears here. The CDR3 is CASSFSRSGNTIYF.

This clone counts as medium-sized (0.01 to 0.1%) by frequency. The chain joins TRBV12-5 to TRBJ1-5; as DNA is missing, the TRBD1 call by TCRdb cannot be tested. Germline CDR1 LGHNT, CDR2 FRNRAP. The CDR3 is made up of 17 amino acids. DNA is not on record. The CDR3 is CASGPDRALYSNQPQHF.

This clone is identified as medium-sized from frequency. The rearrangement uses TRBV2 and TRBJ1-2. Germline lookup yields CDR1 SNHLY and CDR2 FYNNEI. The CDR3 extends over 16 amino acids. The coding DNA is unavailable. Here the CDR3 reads CASSEAIVGSGIGYTF.

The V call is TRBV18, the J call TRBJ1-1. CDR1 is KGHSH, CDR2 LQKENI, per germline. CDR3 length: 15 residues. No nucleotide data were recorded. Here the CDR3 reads CASSPWVGTGTEAFF.

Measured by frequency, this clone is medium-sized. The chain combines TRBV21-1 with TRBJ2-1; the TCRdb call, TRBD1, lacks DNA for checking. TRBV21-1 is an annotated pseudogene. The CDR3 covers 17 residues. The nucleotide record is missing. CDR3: CASSKSPDRAKINEQFF.

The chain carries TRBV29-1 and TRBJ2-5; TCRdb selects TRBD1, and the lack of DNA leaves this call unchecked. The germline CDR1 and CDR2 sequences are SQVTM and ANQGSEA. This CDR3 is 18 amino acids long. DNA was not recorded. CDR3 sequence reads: CSVRGGTGGGSFQETQYF. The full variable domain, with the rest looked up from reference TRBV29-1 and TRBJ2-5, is SAVISQKPSRDICQRGTSLTIQCQVDSQVTMMFWYRQQPGQSLTLIATANQGSEATYESGFVIDKFPISRPNLTFSTLTVSNMSPEDSSIYLCSVRGGTGGGSFQETQYFGPGTRLLVL.

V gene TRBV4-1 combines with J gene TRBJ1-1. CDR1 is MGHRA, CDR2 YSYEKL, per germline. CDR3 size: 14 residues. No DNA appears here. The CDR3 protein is CASSQDIGGLEAFF.

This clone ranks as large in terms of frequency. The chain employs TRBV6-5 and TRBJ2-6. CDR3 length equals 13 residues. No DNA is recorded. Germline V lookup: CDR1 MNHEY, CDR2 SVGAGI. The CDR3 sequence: CASRTSGANVLTF.

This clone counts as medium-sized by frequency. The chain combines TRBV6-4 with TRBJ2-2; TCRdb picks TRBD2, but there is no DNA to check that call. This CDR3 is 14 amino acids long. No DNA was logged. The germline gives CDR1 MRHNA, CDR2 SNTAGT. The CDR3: CASSESGNTGELFF.

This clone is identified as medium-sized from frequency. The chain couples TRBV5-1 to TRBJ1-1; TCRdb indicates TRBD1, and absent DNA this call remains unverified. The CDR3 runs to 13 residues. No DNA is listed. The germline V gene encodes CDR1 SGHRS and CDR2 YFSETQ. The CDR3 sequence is CASSLYSGTEAFF.

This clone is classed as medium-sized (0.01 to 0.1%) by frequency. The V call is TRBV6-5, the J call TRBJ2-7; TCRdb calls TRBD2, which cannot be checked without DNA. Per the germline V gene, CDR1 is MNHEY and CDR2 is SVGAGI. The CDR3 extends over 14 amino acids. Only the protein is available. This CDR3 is CASSHKRGGFEQYF.

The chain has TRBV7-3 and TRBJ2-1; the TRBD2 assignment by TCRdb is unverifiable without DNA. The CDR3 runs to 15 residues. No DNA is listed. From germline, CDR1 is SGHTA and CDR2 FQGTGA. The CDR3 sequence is CASSIQAATYNEQFF. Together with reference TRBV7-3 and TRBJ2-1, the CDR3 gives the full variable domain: GAGVSQTPSNKVTEKGKYVELRCDPISGHTALYWYRQSLGQGPEFLIYFQGTGAADDSGLPNDRFFAVRPEGSVSTLKIQRTERGDSAVYLCASSIQAATYNEQFFGPGTRLTVL.

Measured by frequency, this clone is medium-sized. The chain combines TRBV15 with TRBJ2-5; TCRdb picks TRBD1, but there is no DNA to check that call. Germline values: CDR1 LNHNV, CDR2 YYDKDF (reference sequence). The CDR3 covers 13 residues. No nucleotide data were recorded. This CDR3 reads CATSTTGGETQYF.

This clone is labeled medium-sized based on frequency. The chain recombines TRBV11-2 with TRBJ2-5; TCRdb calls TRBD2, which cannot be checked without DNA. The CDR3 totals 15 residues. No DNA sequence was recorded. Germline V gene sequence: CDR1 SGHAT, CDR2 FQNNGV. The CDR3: CASSLALTSLQTQYF.

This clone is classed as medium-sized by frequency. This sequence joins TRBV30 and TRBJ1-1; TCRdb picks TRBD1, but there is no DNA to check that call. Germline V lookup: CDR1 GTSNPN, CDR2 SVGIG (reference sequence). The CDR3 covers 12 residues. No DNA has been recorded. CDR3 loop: CAWIRQGPEAFF. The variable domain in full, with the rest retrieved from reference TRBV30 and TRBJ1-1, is SQTIHQWPATLVQPVGSPLSLECTVEGTSNPNLYWYRQAAGRGLQLLFYSVGIGQISSEVPQNLSASRPQDRQFILSSKKLLLSDSGFYLCAWIRQGPEAFFGQGTRLTVV.